These 12 T cell receptor beta chains originate from one sample sequenced in a study of cytomegalovirus exposure and HLA in healthy donors. The PCR employed 60 Vbeta primers together with 13 Jbeta primers. Assay used: immunoSEQ multiplex PCR; TCRdb lists only in-frame clones, some missing. The sample comprises approximately 150,000 clones, 80% of which are singletons, and 13% to 15% rests with the top ten. The specimen was PBMCs. The receptor source for this set is a woman aged 40 to 50 in good health and CMV-seronegative.

The gene calls are TRBV20-1 and TRBJ2-3; no clear D. The CDR3 covers 10 residues. Germline CDR1 and CDR2: DFQATT and SNEGSKA (reference sequence). The V gene lost 6 bases and the J gene lost 3 bases, with 4 bases spanning the gap. CDR3 sequence: CSATTDTQYF. CDR3 DNA sequence: TGCAGTGCGACAACAGATACGCAGTATTTT.

For this clone: Germline is not matched at one junction end, which may reflect a read error. The chain is built from TRBV7-9 and TRBJ1-1; D is unresolved. CDR1 SEHNR and CDR2 FQNEAQ come from the germline V gene (reference sequence). This CDR3 region has 16 residues. CDR3 nucleotide sequence: TGTTCCAGCAGCTCAGGTAATTTTCGACCGAACACTGAAGCTTTCTTT. This encodes CSSSSGNFRPNTEAFF.

The V call is TRBV29-1, the J call TRBJ2-2; 14 bases are a match to TRBD2. Germline V gene lookup returns CDR1 SQVTM and CDR2 ANQGSEA. J lost 6 bases, V lost 3 bases, and 3 bases had no gene match. This CDR3 has 15 amino acids. CDR3: CSVEGLAGEAGELFF. The CDR3 DNA follows: TGCAGCGTTGAGGGACTAGCGGGAGAGGCCGGGGAGCTGTTTTTT.

The chain recombines TRBV4-1 with TRBJ2-1, with TRBD1 as a possible D gene (5 bases). Trimming took off 0 bases at V and 3 bases at J, with 9 bases between the two ends. The CDR3 has 15 amino acids. Germline assignment: CDR1 MGHRA and CDR2 YSYEKL. CDR3 in amino acids: CASSQERTSYNEQFF. The CDR3, as DNA: TGCGCCAGCAGCCAAGAGAGGACAAGCTACAATGAGCAGTTCTTC.

This rearrangement joins TRBV2 to TRBJ1-6; no definite D call. The CDR3 has 15 amino acids. CDR1 SNHLY and CDR2 FYNNEI come from the germline V gene. V dropped 8 bases and J dropped 6 bases, with 17 bases sitting between them. This CDR3 reads CASLRAVVGNSPLHF. The DNA of the CDR3 is TGTGCCAGCCTGCGGGCCGTTGTTGGTAATTCACCCCTCCACTTT.

This clone has just one count. The chain employs TRBV7-3 and TRBJ2-7; weak D call: TRBD1 (5 bases). Germline values: CDR1 SGHTA, CDR2 FQGTGA. The V end lost 1 base, the J end lost 4 bases, and 17 bases lay between the germline ends. The CDR3 extends over 16 amino acids. The CDR3 loop reads CASSLRGPQTAYEQYF. The CDR3 DNA sequence: TGTGCCAGCAGCTTAAGGGGCCCACAGACAGCTTACGAGCAGTACTTC.

V and J are TRBV28 and TRBJ1-5; TRBD1 might be the D (5 bases). The CDR3 sequence is 16 residues long. The germline CDR1 and CDR2 sequences are MDHEN and SYDVKM. Trimming left V 3 bases short and J 0 bases short, with 12 bases between. CDR3 amino acids: CASSFRGGYSNQPQHF. The CDR3 coding sequence is TGTGCCAGCAGTTTTAGGGGAGGGTATAGCAATCAGCCCCAGCATTTT.

V is TRBV2 and J is TRBJ1-4, with a possible D match to TRBD1 (5 bases). CDR3 size: 16 residues. Germline V gene sequence: CDR1 SNHLY, CDR2 FYNNEI. Trimming pared 3 bases from V and 8 bases from J, leaving 19 bases between. The CDR3 spells CASSDGARVVLEKLFF. CDR3 DNA: TGTGCCAGCAGTGATGGGGCCAGGGTGGTTCTGGAAAAACTGTTTTTT.

The chain employs TRBV4-3 and TRBJ1-2, with D hard to call. The length of the CDR3 is 12 residues. Germline loops: CDR1 LGHNA, CDR2 YSLEER. V was cut by 0 bases and J by 7 bases, with 6 bases left in between. The chain's CDR3 is CASSQDRVGYTF. The DNA of the CDR3 is TGCGCCAGCAGCCAAGATCGGGTTGGCTACACCTTC.

The chain has TRBV30 and TRBJ1-2; D gene ambiguous. The CDR3 has 13 residues. Germline V gene lookup returns CDR1 GTSNPN and CDR2 SVGIG (reference sequence). Trimming removed 2 bases from V and 0 bases from J, with 7 bases in between. The CDR3 DNA reads TGTGCCTGGAGTACCACGGCTAACTATGGCTACACCTTC. Translation gives CAWSTTANYGYTF.

J is TRBJ2-3 and V is TRBV27, with a weak D call TRBD1 (6 bases). V lost 6 bases, J lost 2 bases, and 12 bases lay in between. In germline, CDR1 is MNHEY, CDR2 SMNVEV (reference sequence). The length of the CDR3 is 14 residues. CDR3 sequence: CASSPRGHTDTQYF. In DNA form, the CDR3 reads TGTGCCAGCAGCCCCAGGGGCCACACAGATACGCAGTATTTT.

The chain is built from TRBV27 and TRBJ2-7, with TRBD1 matching 11 bases. The CDR3 runs to 15 residues. Trimming took 7 bases from V and 4 from J; bases not matched to a gene: 9. Germline CDR1 MNHEY, CDR2 SMNVEV (reference sequence). CDR3 residues: CASKLGDRGTYEQYF. DNA of the CDR3: TGTGCCAGCAAACTTGGGGACAGGGGGACGTACGAGCAGTACTTC.